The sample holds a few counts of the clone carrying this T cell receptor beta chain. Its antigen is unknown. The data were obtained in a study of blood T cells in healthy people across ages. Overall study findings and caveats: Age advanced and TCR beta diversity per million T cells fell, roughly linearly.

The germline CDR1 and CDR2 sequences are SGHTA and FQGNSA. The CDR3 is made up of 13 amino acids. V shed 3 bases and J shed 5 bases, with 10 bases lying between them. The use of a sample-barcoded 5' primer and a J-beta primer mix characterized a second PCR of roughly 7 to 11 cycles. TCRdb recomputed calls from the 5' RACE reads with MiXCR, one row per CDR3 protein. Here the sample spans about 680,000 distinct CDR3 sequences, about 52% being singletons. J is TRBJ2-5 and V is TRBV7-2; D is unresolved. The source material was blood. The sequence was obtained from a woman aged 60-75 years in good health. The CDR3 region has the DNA TGTGCCAGCAGCTTCGGACCCGCCGAGACCCAGTACTTC. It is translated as CASSFGPAETQYF.